This entry describes one TCR beta chain. This sample was included in a study of CD8+ T cells in alopecia areata. Following RNA extraction, reverse transcription yielded cDNA that acted as the sequencing template. This table comes from immunoSEQ multiplex PCR, and its TCRdb copy is limited to in-frame clones, with some not included. The sample lists fewer than 150,000 clones; roughly 56% were seen once. CDR1 and CDR2 (germline): SGHRS, YFSETQ. V lost 5 bases to trimming and J lost 0 bases, with 5 bases between them. The CDR3 length is 12 residues. Treatment described: oral pan-JAK inhibitor, 5-10 mg twice daily.

The input for sequencing was CD4+ T cells sorted from blood, taken at week 24, from a patient treated with tofacitinib. This chain uses TRBV5-1 with TRBJ2-5; no definite D call. The sequence was collected from a human donor with alopecia areata. This CDR3 is CASSADQETQYF. The CDR3 coding sequence is TGCGCCAGCAGTGCAGACCAAGAGACCCAGTACTTC.